Below are 2 T cell receptor beta chains sequenced from a single sample in a study of T cell repertoires in cytomegalovirus infection. TCRdb itself ran the reads through MiXCR, one entry per CDR3 protein. The data hold 740,000 or so distinct CDR3 sequences, with 35% observed a single time. The sequencing input was PBMCs. The receptor source for this set is a human donor in good health (CMV status not recorded). Some clones in this sample may be carry-over from other donors' samples.

V is TRBV28 and J is TRBJ1-6; D gene unclear. The CDR3 is 14 residues long. V dropped 2 bases and J dropped 6 bases, with 8 bases sitting between them. Germline V gives CDR1 MDHEN, CDR2 SYDVKM. The CDR3 DNA reads TGTGCCAGCAGTTTAGCCCAGCCTAATTCACCCCTCCACTTT. It yields the protein CASSLAQPNSPLHF.

V and J are TRBV19 and TRBJ2-1; D is possibly TRBD1 or TRBD2 (5 bases each). The CDR3 contains 20 residues. Germline values: CDR1 LNHDA, CDR2 SQIVND (reference sequence). Trimming left V 1 base short and J 5 bases short, with 27 bases between. CDR3 bases: TGTGCCAGTAGTATAGTATTTGGGGGAGTAGAGGGCTACGCCCACAATGAGCAGTTCTTC. This translates into CASSIVFGGVEGYAHNEQFF.